This is a list of T cell receptor beta chains from one sample in a study of blood T cell repertoires in COVID-19. Measured with immunoSEQ multiplex PCR; TCRdb has only the in-frame clones, and not every one. The table has just under 70,000 clones, roughly 85% seen once. Specimen: peripheral blood. These receptors all stem from a man aged 25-40 years with acute or convalescent COVID-19. CDR3s include the opening cysteine and the closing phenylalanine or tryptophan. A D gene is named only where the DNA matches it firmly. Not all rows give a size; the values are once, few, many and, for expanded clones, a class.

v_call	j_call	clone_size	d_call	cdr3_aa	cdr3_nt
TRBV2	TRBJ2-5	NA	NA	CASSLEEGQYF	TGTGCCAGCAGCCTAGAAGAGGGACAGTACTTC
TRBV28	TRBJ1-5	once	TRBD1	CASRSDRSSNQPQHF	TGTGCCAGCCGGTCGGACAGGTCTAGCAATCAGCCCCAGCATTTT
TRBV6-2/TRBV6-3	TRBJ1-2	NA	NA	CASSSNNYGYTF	TGTGCCAGCAGCAGCAATAACTATGGCTACACCTTC
TRBV2	TRBJ2-1	NA	NA	CASGGPLGEQFF	TGTGCCAGCGGGGGCCCTCTGGGTGAGCAGTTCTTC
TRBV6-2/TRBV6-3	TRBJ2-7	NA	NA	CASSYGLAIEQYF	TGTGCCAGCAGTTACGGCCTAGCGATCGAGCAGTACTTC
TRBV7-8	TRBJ2-2	NA	NA	CASSLLAPVRGFTGELFF	TGTGCCAGCAGCTTACTAGCCCCCGTCCGGGGGTTCACCGGGGAGCTGTTTTTT
TRBV6-6	TRBJ1-3	NA	TRBD1	CASSYPTGAGNTIYF	TGTGCCAGCAGTTACCCCACAGGGGCTGGAAACACCATATATTTT
TRBV19	TRBJ2-1	once	TRBD1	CASSPLPGTGVHNEQFF	TGTGCCAGTAGTCCACTTCCCGGGACAGGGGTCCACAATGAGCAGTTCTTC
TRBV19	TRBJ2-1	few	NA	CASSIRGLATLIGSYNEQFF	TGTGCCAGTAGTATACGTGGGCTAGCCACCCTTATCGGGTCCTACAATGAGCAGTTCTTC
TRBV4-2	TRBJ2-3	NA	NA	CASSQDRHADTQYF	TGTGCCAGCAGCCAAGATAGACATGCAGATACGCAGTATTTT
TRBV27	TRBJ2-5	NA	NA	CASSRPGTQETQYF	TGTGCCAGCAGTCGCCCGGGAACTCAAGAGACCCAGTACTTC
TRBV29-1	TRBJ2-2	NA	TRBD2	CSVASGRGTGELFF	TGCAGCGTTGCTAGCGGGAGAGGTACCGGGGAGCTGTTTTTT
TRBV2	TRBJ1-4	NA	NA	CAGKGLPNEKLFF	TGTGCCGGCAAGGGACTTCCTAATGAAAAACTGTTTTTT
TRBV7-3	TRBJ2-7	NA	NA	CASSVNRVGEQYF	TGTGCCAGCAGCGTAAACAGGGTGGGCGAGCAGTACTTC
TRBV19	TRBJ2-5	NA	NA	CASSATGAGQETQYF	TGTGCCAGTAGTGCAACAGGGGCGGGACAAGAGACCCAGTACTTC
TRBV28	TRBJ2-3	NA	TRBD1	CASSSEQGIMGDTQYF	TGTGCCAGCAGTTCGGAACAGGGGATCATGGGAGATACGCAGTATTTT
TRBV19	TRBJ1-2	NA	TRBD1	CASNRQGLNYGYTF	TGTGCCAGTAACCGACAGGGTTTGAACTATGGCTACACCTTC
TRBV5-1	TRBJ2-2	NA	TRBD2	CASSYSGRDTGELFF	TGCGCCAGCAGCTATAGCGGGAGGGACACCGGGGAGCTGTTTTTT
TRBV2	TRBJ2-1	once	NA	CASMHNVNEQFF	TGTGCCAGCATGCACAACGTCAATGAGCAGTTCTTC
TRBV7-2	TRBJ2-2	NA	TRBD2	CASSSSSGSALNTGELFF	TGTGCCAGCAGCTCGTCTAGCGGGAGCGCCCTGAACACCGGGGAGCTGTTTTTT
TRBV4-2	TRBJ2-7	NA	TRBD2	CASSQDLASGSDEQYF	TGTGCCAGCAGCCAAGATTTGGCTAGCGGGAGTGACGAGCAGTACTTC
TRBV2	TRBJ2-3	NA	NA	CASKCRVTDTQYF	TGTGCCAGCAAGTGCAGGGTAACAGATACGCAGTATTTT
TRBV28	TRBJ2-7	NA	NA	CASRGLAGLTRSSYEQYF	TGTGCCAGCAGGGGGTTGGCAGGGTTAACAAGGAGCTCCTACGAGCAGTACTTC
TRBV24-1	TRBJ2-7	NA	NA	CATSDPGQYEQYF	TGTGCCACCAGTGATCCCGGACAGTACGAGCAGTACTTC
TRBV11-2	TRBJ2-7	NA	NA	CASSVSEGKGREQYF	TGTGCCAGCAGCGTAAGTGAGGGAAAGGGTCGTGAGCAGTACTTC
TRBV27	TRBJ2-7	few	NA	CASSHLGQQRYEQYF	TGTGCCAGCAGCCACCTAGGACAACAGAGGTACGAGCAGTACTTC
TRBV19	TRBJ1-1	NA	NA	CASSISRSLSNTEAFF	TGTGCCAGTAGTATTTCCAGGTCGCTATCTAACACTGAAGCTTTCTTT
TRBV5-4	TRBJ2-3	once	TRBD2	CASSSKTSSTDTQYF	TGTGCCAGCAGCTCCAAGACTAGCAGCACAGATACGCAGTATTTT
TRBV19	TRBJ1-2	once	NA	CASKSAGTNYGYTF	TGTGCCAGTAAGTCCGCAGGAACCAACTATGGCTACACCTTC
TRBV30	TRBJ2-1	NA	NA	CAWSAGTFRNEQFF	TGTGCCTGGAGTGCCGGGACTTTCCGAAATGAGCAGTTCTTC
TRBV19	TRBJ2-3	once	TRBD2	CASSIDHLAGESTDTQYF	TGTGCCAGTAGTATAGATCATCTAGCGGGAGAGAGCACAGATACGCAGTATTTT
TRBV5-1	TRBJ2-1	NA	NA	CASSLGREGGNSSAYNEQFF	TGCGCCAGCAGCTTGGGGAGGGAGGGGGGAAATAGTTCGGCCTACAATGAGCAGTTCTTC
TRBV6-1	TRBJ2-7	NA	NA	CASSEVGGTVDEQYF	TGTGCCAGCAGTGAAGTTGGGGGCACAGTGGACGAGCAGTACTTC
TRBV2	TRBJ2-3	once	NA	CASSGDLIADTQYF	TGTGCCAGCAGTGGGGACTTGATCGCAGATACGCAGTATTTT
TRBV9	TRBJ2-5	NA	NA	CASSASGPQETQYF	TGTGCCAGCAGCGCGAGCGGGCCCCAAGAGACCCAGTACTTC